What follows are 24 T cell receptor beta chains derived from one specimen sequenced in a study of shared clonotypes between healthy human individuals. Method: immunoSEQ multiplex PCR; TCRdb's copy keeps in-frame clones and lacks some. Of around 600,000 clones in the sample, more than 95% are singletons; the top ten hold 0.045% to 0.06%. Sequenced: naive CD4+ T cells sorted from blood. Subset of the sample: CD45RA+ positively selected. All receptors come from a woman aged 30 to 39 in good health.

The chain couples TRBV30 to TRBJ2-1; no clear D gene. The germline gives CDR1 GTSNPN, CDR2 SVGIG (reference sequence). The V end was cut by 2 bases, the J end by 3 bases, with 2 bases between. The CDR3 is made up of 11 amino acids. The CDR3 DNA is TGTGCCTGGAGTAACTACAATGAGCAGTTCTTC. This translates into CAWSNYNEQFF.

This chain joins TRBV19 and TRBJ1-1, with a weak D call TRBD1 (6 bases). CDR3 length: 12 residues. CDR1 and CDR2 (germline): LNHDA, SQIVND (reference sequence). Trimming shortened V by 9 bases and J by 4 bases, and 12 bases separated the two germline ends. CDR3 amino acids: CASQGRGTEAFF. The CDR3 bases are TGTGCCAGCCAGGGCAGGGGCACTGAAGCTTTCTTT.

The V call is TRBV27, the J call TRBJ2-2; D unresolved. Trimming pared 0 bases from V and 7 bases from J, leaving 3 bases between. Germline V CDR1 and CDR2: MNHEY, SMNVEV (reference sequence). This CDR3 has 12 amino acids. The CDR3 DNA sequence: TGTGCCAGCAGTTTATCTGGCGGGGAGCTGTTTTTT. Protein sequence: CASSLSGGELFF.

The J gene is TRBJ2-7, the V gene TRBV6-1; 7 bases are a match to TRBD2. After removal of 8 bases from V and 6 bases from J, the junction contained 10 bases not matched to a gene. The CDR3 has 13 residues. Looked up from germline, CDR1 is MNHNS and CDR2 is SASEGT. DNA of the CDR3: TGTGCCAGCTCCCCCGGCGGGAGCAGCGAGCAGTACTTC. This sequence encodes CASSPGGSSEQYF.

The chain joins TRBV19 to TRBJ1-1; D possibly corresponds to TRBD1 (5 bases). The V and J ends lost 5 bases and 5 bases respectively, with 15 bases between them. This CDR3 region has 14 residues. The germline V gene encodes CDR1 LNHDA and CDR2 SQIVND (reference sequence). The CDR3 DNA is TGTGCCAGTAGTCCAACGGGGCATGGGACTGAAGCTTTCTTT. Protein product: CASSPTGHGTEAFF.

The rearrangement links TRBV10-1 to TRBJ2-2, with D perhaps assigned TRBD1 or TRBD2 (5 bases each). The CDR3 extends over 15 amino acids. Trimming removed 6 bases from V and 6 bases from J, with 17 bases in between. From germline, CDR1 is WNHNN and CDR2 SYGVQD (reference sequence). CDR3 nucleotides: TGCGCCAGCAGGGAGACAAGGGACCCGGCCGGGGAGCTGTTTTTT. Encoded protein: CASRETRDPAGELFF.

The rearrangement uses TRBV7-8 and TRBJ2-3; 11 positions match TRBD2. V lost 5 bases and J lost 6; bases outside the gene matches: 13. The CDR3 is 17 amino acids. Germline V gene data show CDR1 as SGHVS and CDR2 as FQNEAQ. CDR3 amino acids: CASSVGLAETLGDTQYF. The CDR3 DNA is TGTGCCAGCAGCGTGGGACTAGCGGAAACCCTAGGGGATACGCAGTATTTT.

V and J are TRBV6-1 and TRBJ1-4; no firm D call. The CDR3 runs 14 residues. V dropped 6 bases and J dropped 7 bases, with 15 bases sitting between them. In germline, CDR1 is MNHNS, CDR2 SASEGT. CDR3 region: CASRTLSRGEKLFF. Written as DNA, the CDR3 is TGTGCCAGCAGGACTCTGAGCCGGGGTGAAAAACTGTTTTTT.

The chain recombines TRBV4-2 with TRBJ2-2; D perhaps matches TRBD1 (5 bases). In germline, CDR1 is LGHNA, CDR2 YNFKEQ. The V and J ends lost 0 bases and 4 bases respectively, with 12 bases between them. There are 16 residues in the CDR3. In DNA form, the CDR3 reads TGTGCCAGCAGCCAAGATTTTCAGGGTTTCACCGGGGAGCTGTTTTTT. It specifies CASSQDFQGFTGELFF.

The J gene is TRBJ1-1, the V gene TRBV18; D is perhaps TRBD1 (5 bases). The CDR3 contains 13 residues. Germline values: CDR1 KGHSH, CDR2 LQKENI. The V end lost 5 bases, the J end lost 3 bases, and 10 bases lay between the germline ends. In DNA, the CDR3 is TGTGCCAGCTCAGCCGGGGCTGACACTGAAGCTTTCTTT. Translated, it gives CASSAGADTEAFF.

This clone was observed once. CDR3 protein: CASSIGWTGDFVPLHF. The CDR3 nucleotides are TGTGCCAGTAGTATCGGTTGGACAGGGGATTTTGTACCCCTCCACTTT. The V and J genes are TRBV19 and TRBJ1-6; 9 positions agree with TRBD1. The junction had 12 bases not matched to a gene; V was cut back by 3 bases and J by 12 bases. The CDR3 extends over 16 amino acids. Per the germline V gene, CDR1 is LNHDA and CDR2 is SQIVND (reference sequence).

The V and J genes are TRBV19 and TRBJ1-5; D is undetermined. The germline V gene encodes CDR1 LNHDA and CDR2 SQIVND (reference sequence). Trimming stripped 2 bases from V and 1 base from J, with 9 bases between. The CDR3 sequence is 15 residues long. CDR3 loop: CASSIMFNSNQPQHF. CDR3 nucleotide sequence: TGTGCCAGTAGTATAATGTTTAACAGCAATCAGCCCCAGCATTTT.

V is TRBV5-1 and J is TRBJ2-7; no definite D call. V was shortened by 4 bases and J by 4 bases, with 12 bases between the two germline ends. Looked up from germline, CDR1 is SGHRS and CDR2 is YFSETQ. CDR3 length: 13 residues. The CDR3 DNA follows: TGCGCCAGCAGCCTGTTATGGGGTTACGAGCAGTACTTC. It yields the protein CASSLLWGYEQYF. Complete variable domain (other parts from reference TRBV5-1 and TRBJ2-7): KAGVTQTPRYLIKTRGQQVTLSCSPISGHRSVSWYQQTPGQGLQFLFEYFSETQRNKGNFPGRFSGRQFSNSRSEMNVSTLELGDSALYLCASSLLWGYEQYFGPGTRLTVT.

This chain links TRBV28 with TRBJ1-2; 9 bases map to TRBD1. Germline lookup yields CDR1 MDHEN and CDR2 SYDVKM. V lost 2 bases, J lost 3 bases, and 10 bases stayed unmatched. The CDR3 consists of 17 residues. The CDR3 DNA reads TGTGCCAGCAGTTTAGAACAGGGGGCGCCCCGGGACTATGGCTACACCTTC. It translates to CASSLEQGAPRDYGYTF.

The chain combines TRBV28 with TRBJ2-1; 7 bases match TRBD1. CDR1 and CDR2 from the germline V gene are MDHEN and SYDVKM. V was pared by 7 bases and J by 5 bases, with 17 bases of the junction left unmatched. This CDR3 contains 17 residues. CDR3 in amino acids: CASNPINRGPSDNEQFF. Here the CDR3 DNA reads TGTGCCAGCAACCCCATAAACAGGGGTCCATCAGACAATGAGCAGTTCTTC.

The chain recombines TRBV2 with TRBJ2-7, with a tentative D call TRBD2 (6 bases). Trimming took off 4 bases at V and 0 bases at J, with 16 bases between the two ends. In germline, CDR1 is SNHLY, CDR2 FYNNEI. This CDR3 region has 16 residues. CDR3 nucleotides: TGTGCCAGCAGTGGGGTTGGGGACTCACACTCCTACGAGCAGTACTTC. Amino acid sequence: CASSGVGDSHSYEQYF.

The gene calls are TRBV20-1 and TRBJ1-2; 7 bases are a match to TRBD1. J was trimmed by 13 bases and V by 6 bases; bases with no gene match: 8. The CDR3 runs 10 residues. Germline values: CDR1 DFQATT, CDR2 SNEGSKA (reference sequence). The CDR3 nucleotides are TGCAGTGCACAGGACAGGTTTGTCACCTTC. Encoded protein: CSAQDRFVTF.

The chain combines TRBV5-1 with TRBJ1-1; TRBD1 is a possible D gene (6 bases). V gave up 0 bases and J gave up 4 bases, with 13 bases separating them. There are 15 residues in the CDR3. CDR1 and CDR2 (germline): SGHRS, YFSETQ. CDR3 region: CASSLVWTETTEAFF. In DNA form, the CDR3 reads TGCGCCAGCAGCTTGGTTTGGACAGAAACCACTGAAGCTTTCTTT.

The rearrangement links TRBV5-1 to TRBJ1-2; maybe TRBD1 (6 bases). Germline V lookup: CDR1 SGHRS, CDR2 YFSETQ. With 2 bases removed from V and 2 bases from J, the gap between germline ends came to 13 bases. The CDR3 length is 15 residues. DNA for the CDR3: TGCGCCAGCAGCTTACAGGGAGCGGTGAACTATGGCTACACCTTC. Translating it yields CASSLQGAVNYGYTF.

The rearrangement uses TRBV5-8 and TRBJ2-1, with 8 positions matching TRBD2. The junction had 7 bases not matched to a gene; V was cut back by 4 bases and J by 1 base. The CDR3 totals 16 residues. Germline loops: CDR1 SGHTS, CDR2 YDEGEE. CDR3 in amino acids: CASSLRLARSYNEQFF. The CDR3 region has the DNA TGTGCCAGCAGCCTCCGACTAGCGCGGTCCTACAATGAGCAGTTCTTC.

The chain employs TRBV30 and TRBJ1-6; D remains unclear. Germline V gene data show CDR1 as GTSNPN and CDR2 as SVGIG (reference sequence). This CDR3 has 13 amino acids. V was clipped by 4 bases and J by 9 bases, with 13 bases between them. CDR3 protein: CAWTQPVGSPLHF. Here the CDR3 DNA reads TGTGCCTGGACCCAACCCGTGGGTTCACCCCTCCACTTT.

The V and J genes are TRBV7-9 and TRBJ1-1; TRBD1 is a possible D gene (5 bases). CDR1 is SEHNR, CDR2 FQNEAQ, per germline (reference sequence). Trimming cost V 1 base and J 4 bases, with 13 bases left between them. CDR3 length: 15 residues. The CDR3 protein is CASSLEGLGTTEAFF. In nucleotides, the CDR3 is TGTGCCAGCAGCTTAGAGGGTTTGGGGACCACTGAAGCTTTCTTT. The variable domain in full, with the rest retrieved from reference TRBV7-9 and TRBJ1-1, is DTGVSQNPRHKITKRGQNVTFRCDPISEHNRLYWYRQTLGQGPEFLTYFQNEAQLEKSRLLSDRFSAERPKGSFSTLEIQRTEQGDSAMYLCASSLEGLGTTEAFFGQGTRLTVV.

This chain links TRBV28 with TRBJ2-1, with TRBD2 matching 8 bases. After removal of 4 bases from V and 11 bases from J, the junction contained 13 bases not matched to a gene. CDR1 is MDHEN, CDR2 SYDVKM, per germline. The length of the CDR3 is 15 residues. The CDR3 DNA sequence: TGTGCCAGCAGTTCCAAAGCGGGAGATGTCTTGAAGCAGTTCTTC. Protein sequence: CASSSKAGDVLKQFF.

The genes are TRBV5-1 and TRBJ2-7; weak D call: TRBD2 (6 bases). Trimming removed 6 bases from V and 5 bases from J, with 21 bases in between. The CDR3 consists of 15 residues. Germline lookup yields CDR1 SGHRS and CDR2 YFSETQ. The CDR3 DNA is TGCGCCAGCACCAGGGCGGGGACCCAGGAGGACGAGCAGTACTTC. It is translated as CASTRAGTQEDEQYF. Drawing the rest from reference TRBV5-1 and TRBJ2-7, the complete variable domain is KAGVTQTPRYLIKTRGQQVTLSCSPISGHRSVSWYQQTPGQGLQFLFEYFSETQRNKGNFPGRFSGRQFSNSRSEMNVSTLELGDSALYLCASTRAGTQEDEQYFGPGTRLTVT.